The 27 T cell receptor beta chains in this list originate from one sample, sequenced in a study of CD8 T cells in ankylosing spondylitis. TCRdb passed the 5' RACE reads through MiXCR, listing each CDR3 protein once. The sample contains about 240,000 distinct CDR3 sequences, about 10% of which appear only once. Sequencing used blood, either unsorted or a sorted T cell fraction (not recorded which). All receptors come from a male donor with ankylosing spondylitis or in good health (not recorded which).

This clonotype was observed a few times. J is TRBJ2-7 and V is TRBV4-2, with 7 bases lining up with TRBD2. The CDR3 totals 18 residues. The V and J ends lost 4 bases and 1 base, in that order; junction bases with no gene match: 16. Per germline, CDR1 LGHNA and CDR2 YNFKEQ. CDR3 nucleotide sequence: TGTGCCAGCAGCCTACACCGGGGTGGGAGGGTCGGTTCCTACGAGCAGTACTTC. Translating it yields CASSLHRGGRVGSYEQYF.

This clonotype was recorded at least ten times. This chain connects TRBV4-1 to TRBJ2-3; 12 bases are shared with TRBD2. Germline assignment: CDR1 MGHRA and CDR2 YSYEKL. The V gene end was trimmed by 1 base and the J gene end by 4 bases; junction bases not matched to a gene: 6. The CDR3 spans 17 residues. This chain's CDR3 is CASSQVSGLAGADTQYF. DNA for the CDR3: TGCGCCAGCAGCCAAGTGTCGGGACTAGCGGGCGCAGATACGCAGTATTTT.

At least ten counts were recorded for this clonotype. V and J are TRBV4-1 and TRBJ1-2, with D possibly matching TRBD1 (6 bases). The germline V gene has CDR1 MGHRA and CDR2 YSYEKL. Between the trimmed V and J ends, which lost 2 bases and 4 bases, there was a span of 11 bases. This CDR3 is 14 amino acids long. The CDR3 protein is CASSQRQEIYGYTF. The CDR3 DNA reads as TGCGCCAGCAGCCAACGACAGGAGATCTATGGCTACACCTTC.

This clonotype was recorded many times. The rearrangement uses TRBV6-1 and TRBJ2-5; 7 nucleotides line up with TRBD1. From germline, CDR1 is MNHNS and CDR2 SASEGT. The CDR3 totals 14 residues. V lost 3 bases to trimming and J lost 5 bases; unmatched junction nucleotides: 6. DNA for the CDR3: TGTGCCAGCAGTGATAGACAGGGTGGCGAGACCCAGTACTTC. Translation gives CASSDRQGGETQYF.

Worth noting for this clonotype: Since a much larger clone is just one base distant, this may be a read error. CDR3 DNA: TGTGCCAGCAGCACCCACGACAGGGACGCGCAGTACTTC. Its protein product is CASSTHDRDAQYF. The V call is TRBV21-1, the J call TRBJ2-7; the table gives TRBD1 as D, unverified against the DNA. TRBV21-1 is described as a pseudogene. The CDR3 sequence is 13 residues long.

This clonotype was recorded many times. This chain joins TRBV4-2 and TRBJ2-3; TRBD2 is a possible D gene (6 bases). This CDR3 is 17 amino acids long. Germline CDR1 reads LGHNA; CDR2 reads YNFKEQ. Trimming pared 4 bases from V and 0 bases from J, leaving 17 bases between. CDR3 DNA: TGTGCCAGCAGCCCCTCCCGGGGGAGCTCTAGCACAGATACGCAGTATTTT. The encoded protein is CASSPSRGSSSTDTQYF.

This clonotype was detected many times. The chain is built from TRBV20-1 and TRBJ1-2; D is unclear. In germline, CDR1 is DFQATT, CDR2 SNEGSKA (reference sequence). The ends were cut back, 3 bases at V and 8 bases at J, with 16 bases in the middle. The CDR3 contains 13 residues. This CDR3 is CSASVPLTGGYTF. CDR3 coding DNA: TGCAGTGCTAGTGTGCCTCTAACGGGCGGCTACACCTTC.

This clonotype was observed many times. This rearrangement joins TRBV5-1 to TRBJ1-4; the match to TRBD1 covers 7 bases. V shed 3 bases and J 7 bases; nucleotides not matched to a gene: 3. This CDR3 is built from 13 residues. Per the germline V gene, CDR1 is SGHRS and CDR2 is YFSETQ. In nucleotides, the CDR3 is TGCGCCAGCAGCTGGACAGGTCTTGAAAAACTGTTTTTT. The encoded protein is CASSWTGLEKLFF.

The table lists this clonotype with many counts. The J gene is TRBJ2-3, the V gene TRBV20-1; 11 bases map to TRBD2. The germline V gene encodes CDR1 DFQATT and CDR2 SNEGSKA (reference sequence). The CDR3 covers 17 residues. Germline trimming cut 3 bases from V and 5 bases from J; bases unmatched to any gene: 13. The CDR3 DNA follows: TGCAGTGCTAGTTTTCTTACTAGCGGGAGATATGAAGATACGCAGTATTTT. Translating it yields CSASFLTSGRYEDTQYF.

In its sample, this clonotype was seen many times. V and J are TRBV20-1 and TRBJ2-1, with D maybe TRBD1 (6 bases). The CDR3 length is 15 residues. Trimming stripped 1 base from V and 6 bases from J, with 16 bases between. Germline-derived CDR1 and CDR2 are DFQATT and SNEGSKA (reference sequence). CDR3: CSARGPDSRSNEQFF. The CDR3 bases are TGCAGTGCTAGAGGGCCGGACAGCCGGTCCAATGAGCAGTTCTTC.

This clonotype appeared many times. This chain uses TRBV30 with TRBJ2-3, with TRBD1 as a possible D gene (6 bases). V was pared by 0 bases and J by 6 bases, with 13 bases between. This CDR3 has 14 amino acids. CDR1 is GTSNPN and CDR2 is SVGIG in the germline V gene (reference sequence). CDR3 region: CAWSVLGAWDTQYF. The CDR3 bases are TGTGCCTGGAGTGTACTGGGGGCTTGGGATACGCAGTATTTT.

The chain combines TRBV3-1 with TRBJ1-1; D remains ambiguous. V gave up 2 bases and J gave up 3 bases, with 13 bases separating them. The germline gives CDR1 LGHDT, CDR2 YNNKEL (reference sequence). This CDR3 is 15 amino acids long. The CDR3 reads CASSQYEVEYTEAFF. CDR3 nucleotides: TGTGCCAGCAGCCAATATGAAGTGGAGTACACTGAAGCTTTCTTT.

Only a few counts were recorded for this clonotype. The gene calls are TRBV12-3 or TRBV12-4 and TRBJ2-2; TRBD1 matches at 8 bases. This CDR3 comprises 14 residues. V was pared by 3 bases and J by 8 bases, with 5 bases of the junction left unmatched. As DNA, the CDR3 is TGTGCCAGCAGTTTCAGGGGGCGCGAGGGGGAGCTGTTTTTT. This sequence encodes CASSFRGREGELFF.

This clonotype showed up many times. This chain links TRBV5-6 with TRBJ2-1; D is unclear. The CDR3 extends over 12 amino acids. Trimming took 4 bases from V and 7 from J, leaving 9 bases between them. The germline V gene encodes CDR1 SGHDT and CDR2 YYEEEE. The CDR3 DNA sequence: TGTGCCAGCAGCATCGACCTGAATGAGCAGTTCTTC. It translates to CASSIDLNEQFF.

The chain combines TRBV30 with TRBJ2-6; D is undetermined. In germline, CDR1 is GTSNPN, CDR2 SVGIG (reference sequence). The CDR3 extends over 13 amino acids. Trimming cost V 8 bases and J 0 bases, with 8 bases left between them. The CDR3 loop is CATESSGANVLTF. DNA for the CDR3: TGTGCCACTGAGAGCTCTGGGGCCAACGTCCTGACTTTC.

This rearrangement joins TRBV10-1 to TRBJ1-5, with D possibly being TRBD1 (6 bases). V was shortened by 4 bases and J by 7 bases, with 14 bases between the two germline ends. The CDR3 contains 14 residues. CDR1 is WNHNN, CDR2 SYGVQD, per germline (reference sequence). The CDR3 DNA reads TGCGCCAGCAGTGCCGCAGGGGTACGACAGCCCCAGCATTTT. Protein product: CASSAAGVRQPQHF.

The chain joins TRBV11-2 to TRBJ2-7; D unclear. CDR1 SGHAT and CDR2 FQNNGV come from the germline V gene. V shed 0 bases and J shed 2 bases, with 8 bases lying between them. The CDR3 runs to 14 residues. The DNA of the CDR3 is TGTGCCAGCAGCTTAGATCCCGGCGCCTACGAGCAGTACTTC. This translates into CASSLDPGAYEQYF.

The table lists this clonotype with many counts. This rearrangement joins TRBV6-1 to TRBJ2-1; TRBD2 matches at 7 bases. Germline V gives CDR1 MNHNS, CDR2 SASEGT. The CDR3 sequence is 16 residues long. With 5 bases clipped from V and 4 bases from J, the junction kept 11 bases outside the gene matches. CDR3 amino acids: CASSQPGLAEYNEQFF. CDR3 DNA: TGTGCCAGCAGTCAACCCGGGCTAGCGGAATACAATGAGCAGTTCTTC.

Ten or more counts support this clonotype. The chain recombines TRBV9 with TRBJ2-1; the D gene is possibly TRBD2 (6 bases). V gave up 0 bases and J gave up 10 bases, with 11 bases separating them. This CDR3 spans 13 amino acids. Germline lookup yields CDR1 SGDLS and CDR2 YYNGEE. CDR3 sequence reads: CASSVVWGREQFF. For the CDR3, the DNA is TGTGCCAGCAGCGTAGTTTGGGGGAGGGAGCAGTTCTTC.

J is TRBJ2-2 and V is TRBV7-2, with a weak D call TRBD2 (6 bases). The CDR3 consists of 15 residues. Germline loops: CDR1 SGHTA, CDR2 FQGNSA. The ends were cut back, 3 bases at V and 2 bases at J, with 10 bases in the middle. The CDR3: CASSFGTPNTGELFF. In DNA, the CDR3 is TGTGCCAGCAGCTTCGGGACTCCTAACACCGGGGAGCTGTTTTTT.

The V call is TRBV4-1, the J call TRBJ2-2, with D tentatively TRBD2 (6 bases). Germline V gene data show CDR1 as MGHRA and CDR2 as YSYEKL. The CDR3 has 16 amino acids. V lost 8 bases and J 3 bases, leaving 19 bases between the germline ends. CDR3 loop: CASEPGLLAHTGELFF. CDR3 nucleotide sequence: TGCGCCAGCGAGCCGGGATTACTAGCCCACACCGGGGAGCTGTTTTTT.

This clonotype showed up just a few times. This rearrangement joins TRBV10-1 to TRBJ1-3; D uncertain. CDR3 length: 14 residues. V was trimmed by 4 bases and J by 2 bases, leaving 9 bases between them. Germline-derived CDR1 and CDR2 are WNHNN and SYGVQD (reference sequence). The CDR3 here is CASSAQRTGNTIYF. CDR3 sequence (DNA): TGCGCCAGCAGTGCCCAGCGGACTGGAAACACCATATATTTT.

This clonotype was picked up many times. CDR3 amino acids: CASSEDRSSYNEQFF. Here the CDR3 DNA reads TGTGCCAGCAGTGAGGACAGGAGCTCCTACAATGAGCAGTTCTTC. The rearrangement uses TRBV2 and TRBJ2-1, with TRBD1 matching 7 bases. CDR1 is SNHLY, CDR2 FYNNEI, per germline. V gave up 3 bases and J gave up 0 bases; unmatched junction bases: 2. The CDR3 totals 15 residues.

This clonotype was counted at least ten times. This chain uses TRBV20-1 with TRBJ2-3; the D gene is possibly TRBD2 (6 bases). The CDR3 loop spans 12 amino acids. CDR1 DFQATT and CDR2 SNEGSKA come from the germline V gene (reference sequence). Trimming took 6 bases from V and 6 from J, leaving 13 bases between them. CDR3 sequence (DNA): TGCAGTGCCCACAGTCGGGGGGATACGCAGTATTTT. Its protein product is CSAHSRGDTQYF.

This clonotype was detected many times. CDR3 DNA sequence: TGCAGTGCGTTAGCGGGAGAGGGCTCCTACGAGCAGTACTTC. It codes for CSALAGEGSYEQYF. V and J are TRBV20-1 and TRBJ2-7, with TRBD2 matching over 9 bases. CDR1 DFQATT and CDR2 SNEGSKA come from the germline V gene (reference sequence). The CDR3 runs to 14 residues. V shed 6 bases, J shed 0 bases, and the junction held 6 bases outside the gene matches.

This clonotype was observed at least ten times. The rearrangement links TRBV12-3 or TRBV12-4 to TRBJ1-2, with D possibly matching TRBD1 (5 bases). The CDR3 is made up of 14 amino acids. The V end was cut by 2 bases, the J end by 3 bases, with 10 bases between. This CDR3 is CASSLQGSHYGYTF. In DNA form, the CDR3 reads TGTGCCAGCAGTTTACAGGGTTCTCACTATGGCTACACCTTC.

This clonotype turned up a few times. The chain employs TRBV11-3 and TRBJ2-1; D perhaps matches TRBD1 (6 bases). This CDR3 has 15 amino acids. The germline V gene encodes CDR1 SGHNT and CDR2 YENEEA. V was shortened by 5 bases and J by 5 bases, with 16 bases between the two germline ends. The CDR3 DNA reads as TGTGCCAGCAGCCCGGGGTCAGGACAGAACAATGAGCAGTTCTTC. Translation gives CASSPGSGQNNEQFF.